This is a list of T cell receptor beta chains from one sample in a study of cytomegalovirus exposure and HLA in healthy donors. Here immunoSEQ multiplex PCR was the method, and the copy in TCRdb shows in-frame clones only, minus some. Of 150,000 to 200,000 clones listed, about 80% were seen once; the top ten hold over 2%. Sample: PBMCs. These TCRs come from a woman aged 25 to 39 in good health and CMV-seronegative. CDR3s include the opening cysteine and the closing phenylalanine or tryptophan. The D gene is left open where the match is weak. Some rows mark clone size as missing; the rest say once, few, many or name a class of expanded clone.

v_gene,d_gene,abundance,j_gene,CDR3nt,CDR3aa
TRBV7-8,NA,NA,TRBJ1-1,TGTGCCAGCAGCAGAACAGGAGAAACCATGAACACTGAAGCTTTCTTT,CASSRTGETMNTEAFF
TRBV10-3,TRBD1,NA,TRBJ1-4,TGTGCCATCACTTCCGAACCGGGACAGGGGGCGCAGGGACTGTTTTTT,CAITSEPGQGAQGLFF
TRBV27,NA,NA,TRBJ2-5,TGTGCCAGCAGCCCAGGGTGGGGAGAGACCCAGTACTTC,CASSPGWGETQYF
TRBV4-2,NA,NA,TRBJ2-1,TGTGCCAGCACAGACTACAATGAGCAGTTCTTC,CASTDYNEQFF
TRBV28,TRBD2,NA,TRBJ2-7,TGTGCCAGCAGTTTCGACCCAAGCGGGGGGGACTCCTACGAGCAGTACTTC,CASSFDPSGGDSYEQYF
TRBV7-9,TRBD1,NA,TRBJ2-5,TGTGCCAGCAGCAGACAGGGTGATCAAGAGACCCAGTACTTC,CASSRQGDQETQYF
TRBV9,TRBD2,NA,TRBJ2-1,TGTGCCAGCAGCGTCGAAGTTAGCGGGAGGTGGGGTGAGCAGTTCTTC,CASSVEVSGRWGEQFF
TRBV7-2,TRBD1,NA,TRBJ2-2,TGTGCCAGCAGCTTTTACAGGGGGCCCGGGGAGCTGTTTTTT,CASSFYRGPGELFF
TRBV19,TRBD1,NA,TRBJ2-3,TGTGCCAGTAGACCATCAGACACACAGGGGCGGGCAGATACGCAGTATTTT,CASRPSDTQGRADTQYF
TRBV7-2,NA,few,TRBJ1-6,TGTGCCAGCAGCTTAGGGAGCAGGGATAATTCACCCCTCCACTTT,CASSLGSRDNSPLHF
TRBV7-9,TRBD2,NA,TRBJ2-3,TGTGCCAGCAACCGGGGGGGGCGGACAGATACGCAGTATTTT,CASNRGGRTDTQYF
TRBV19,NA,NA,TRBJ1-2,TGTGCCAGTAGTACCGACGTCGCGGGGGATGGCTACACCTTC,CASSTDVAGDGYTF
TRBV4-3,NA,NA,TRBJ2-1,TGCGCCAGCAGCCAAGATGGGCTAGCGCTCTACAATGAGCAGTTCTTC,CASSQDGLALYNEQFF
TRBV14,TRBD1,NA,TRBJ2-5,TGTGCCAGCAGCCAAGCAATACAGGGGGGAAGACAAGAGACCCAGTACTTC,CASSQAIQGGRQETQYF
TRBV2,TRBD1,NA,TRBJ1-6,TGTGCCAGCAGCGACGAAATTCCGGGACAGGGGGCTTTTTCCTATAATTCACCCCTCCACTTT,CASSDEIPGQGAFSYNSPLHF
TRBV6-5,TRBD2,NA,TRBJ2-2,TGTGCCAGCACCCCGGGGGGGGACACCGGGGAGCTGTTTTTT,CASTPGGDTGELFF
TRBV28,TRBD2,NA,TRBJ2-7,TGTGCCAGCGGAAGACTAGCGGGAGGAAGGGAGCAGTACTTC,CASGRLAGGREQYF
TRBV11-1,NA,NA,TRBJ2-1,TGTGCCAGCAGCTTAGGGACTCGCGCGGTTTTGGATGAGCAGTTCTTC,CASSLGTRAVLDEQFF
TRBV4-3,TRBD2,NA,TRBJ2-1,TGCGCCAGCAGCCGAGGACTAGCGGGAGAGTTTGAGCAGTTCTTC,CASSRGLAGEFEQFF
TRBV7-8,NA,once,TRBJ2-7,TGTGCCAGCAGCTTTAAGTCCGAGAGGGAGCAGTACTTC,CASSFKSEREQYF
TRBV7-9,TRBD1,NA,TRBJ1-2,TGTGCCAGCAGCCCCCGGACAGGAACTAACTATGGCTACACCTTC,CASSPRTGTNYGYTF
TRBV6-1,TRBD1,NA,TRBJ1-2,TGTGCCAGCAGTGAGATACCACAGGGGGTAAGAGGCTACACCTTC,CASSEIPQGVRGYTF
TRBV2,NA,few,TRBJ1-5,TGTGCCAGCAGTGAAGCGGGCAGGCAGCCCCAGCATTTT,CASSEAGRQPQHF
TRBV25-1,TRBD1,NA,TRBJ2-7,TGTGCCAGCAGTGATGGGGCATCCCCAGGACAGGTACACTACGAGCAGTACTTC,CASSDGASPGQVHYEQYF
TRBV28,TRBD1,NA,TRBJ2-5,TGTGCCAGCAGCCTCCCCCAGGGACAGCAAGAGACCCAGTACTTC,CASSLPQGQQETQYF
TRBV27,NA,NA,TRBJ2-7,TGTGCCAGCAGTTTCGGGGGATCAAGGTACGAGCAGTACTTC,CASSFGGSRYEQYF
TRBV7-2,TRBD1,NA,TRBJ1-2,TGTGCCAGCAGCTGGACAGGGAGAGGGGTTAACTATGGCTACACCTTC,CASSWTGRGVNYGYTF
TRBV10-1,TRBD1,NA,TRBJ2-7,TGCGCCAGCAGTGAGTATGGCCAAACACAGGGGGGCGAGCAGTACTTC,CASSEYGQTQGGEQYF
TRBV28,TRBD2,NA,TRBJ2-3,TGTGCCACCGCAAGCGGGAAGAGCACAGATACGCAGTATTTT,CATASGKSTDTQYF
TRBV19,NA,NA,TRBJ2-7,TGTGCCAGTACGGGGTTCAAGGGTGGTGAGCAGTACTTC,CASTGFKGGEQYF
TRBV6-5,NA,NA,TRBJ1-2,TGTGCCAGCAGTTACGGCGTCAGACATAACTATGGCTACACCTTC,CASSYGVRHNYGYTF
TRBV2,NA,NA,TRBJ1-2,TGTGCCAGCAGTGAACTAGTTAACTATGGCTACACCTTC,CASSELVNYGYTF
TRBV7-2,NA,NA,TRBJ2-7,TGTGCCAGCAGCTTGCAGGGGTACGAGCAGTACTTC,CASSLQGYEQYF
TRBV7-2,TRBD2,NA,TRBJ2-1,TGTGCCAGCAGCTACGGGGGGGCCGGCGACAATGAGCAGTTCTTC,CASSYGGAGDNEQFF
TRBV6-5,NA,few,TRBJ1-2,TGTGCCAGCAGACTACAGGGCGTCGGCTATGGCTACACCTTC,CASRLQGVGYGYTF
TRBV6-6,NA,NA,TRBJ2-3,TGTGCCAGCAGTTACAGGGGATACACAGATACGCAGTATTTT,CASSYRGYTDTQYF
TRBV5-1,NA,NA,TRBJ2-5,TGCGCCAGCAGGAGGGGGAGCGAACATGGGACCCAGTACTTC,CASRRGSEHGTQYF
TRBV4-1,TRBD2,NA,TRBJ2-3,TGCGCCAGCAGCCCTGGGACTAGCGGGAGCACAGATACGCAGTATTTT,CASSPGTSGSTDTQYF
TRBV5-1,TRBD2,once,TRBJ2-7,TGCGCCAGCAGCGTAGGACTAGCGGGAGCATACGAGCAGTACTTC,CASSVGLAGAYEQYF
TRBV6-6,NA,NA,TRBJ2-7,TGTGCCAGCAGTTACTCGGGGGGGCTACCTTACGAGCAGTACTTC,CASSYSGGLPYEQYF
TRBV7-9,TRBD1,once,TRBJ2-7,TGTGCCAGCAGCCGGGACAGGGGTATCTCCTACGAGCAGTACTTC,CASSRDRGISYEQYF
TRBV4-3,TRBD1,few,TRBJ2-2,TGCGCCAGCACCCCAAACGAGGGGGCCTCCGGGGAGCTGTTTTTT,CASTPNEGASGELFF
TRBV6-5,TRBD1,NA,TRBJ2-7,TGTGCCAGCAGTTACGCCGGGACAGACTTGTTACGACAGTACTTC,CASSYAGTDLLRQYF
TRBV11-2,NA,NA,TRBJ1-1,TGTGCCAGCAGCTTAGTAAGAGGCACTGAAGCTTTCTTT,CASSLVRGTEAFF
TRBV19,NA,NA,TRBJ2-5,TGTGCCAGTAGTTCCCCCCAGGAGACCCAGTACTTC,CASSSPQETQYF
TRBV28,TRBD1,NA,TRBJ1-2,TGTGCCAGCAGCTTCGGGGACAGGCCGATCACCTTC,CASSFGDRPITF